This TCR beta chain was captured in a study of T-cell reconstitution after alpha-beta-depleted transplantation in children (TCRdb year 2016). A note on the overall study: Using TCR repertoire profiling, the study followed T-cell immune reconstitution in a quantitative way in children after TCRalphabeta/CD19-depleted allogeneic hematopoietic cell transplantation.

V is shortened by 0 bases, J by 2 bases, and the region joining them spans 11 bases. Reading the germline V gene gives CDR1 LGHNA and CDR2 YNFKEQ. The CDR3 runs 15 residues from the cysteine to the phenylalanine. Of the read, only the CDR3 DNA is kept; its 45 bases are in frame from base 1. Library construction relied on PCR. The run used an Illumina HiSeq 2500. TCR library preparation used molecular barcoding, with unique molecular identifiers applied to normalize quantification of the TCRbeta repertoire. In-frame beta chains were kept once TCRdb had trimmed the public reads at Q25 with fastp and called clones with MiXCR. Entries that share a CDR3 protein sequence are merged under the most common genes and DNA. The sample table shows about 240,000 distinct CDR3 sequences, and around 12% are seen once. 2% to 3% of the sample is taken by the ten largest. About this clonotype: What antigen it recognizes has not been identified. Base qualities are not recorded, but no much larger clone differs from it by a single base.

The chain was built from TRBV4-2 and TRBJ2-7, and the D gene may be TRBD1, 6 bases matching. The specimen was PBMCs from the stem cell graft donor, collected from the stem cell graft. This TCR was sampled from a human donor who donated a stem cell graft to a child with acute lymphoblastic leukemia. The base sequence is TGTGCCAGCAGCCAAGATCTGGGGACAACCTACGAGCAGTACTTC. It is translated as CASSQDLGTTYEQYF.